These 13 T cell receptor beta chains share one sample of origin, sequenced in a study of blood T cell repertoires in COVID-19. Method: immunoSEQ multiplex PCR; TCRdb's copy keeps in-frame clones and lacks some. The sample includes 160,000 or so clones, roughly 86% of them seen just once. Sequencing was done on a sample of peripheral blood. These receptors were collected from a woman between 50 and 59 years old with acute or convalescent COVID-19.

This clone was picked up a small number of times. The chain joins TRBV10-1 to TRBJ2-2; D possibly corresponds to TRBD1 (5 bases). The ends were cut back, 6 bases at V and 4 bases at J, with 9 bases in the middle. The CDR3 covers 13 residues. CDR1 is WNHNN and CDR2 is SYGVQD in the germline V gene (reference sequence). In DNA, the CDR3 is TGCGCCAGCAGCCCCAGGGCCACCGGGGAGCTGTTTTTT. Translated, it gives CASSPRATGELFF.

V gene TRBV5-4 combines with J gene TRBJ2-5; D is perhaps TRBD2 (5 bases). The length of the CDR3 is 13 residues. The germline V gene encodes CDR1 SGHNT and CDR2 YYREEE (reference sequence). V lost 1 base, J lost 4 bases, and 8 bases lay in between. CDR3 sequence reads: CASSLRGSETQYF. CDR3 bases: TGTGCCAGCAGCTTGAGAGGGTCAGAGACCCAGTACTTC.

This chain uses TRBV11-2 with TRBJ1-2; 9 bases map to TRBD1. V was clipped by 5 bases and J by 0 bases; unmatched bases: 10. This CDR3 has 17 residues. Germline V gene sequence: CDR1 SGHAT, CDR2 FQNNGV. DNA for the CDR3: TGTGCCAGCAGCCTCACAGGGGGCTCCGTAGCTAACTATGGCTACACCTTC. Translation gives CASSLTGGSVANYGYTF.

The chain joins TRBV6-5 to TRBJ1-1, with unresolved D. The CDR3 sequence is 15 residues long. Between the trimmed V and J ends, which lost 3 bases and 1 base, there was a span of 12 bases. From germline, CDR1 is MNHEY and CDR2 SVGAGI. The CDR3 DNA sequence: TGTGCCAGCAGTTATTCTGCTTGGCCGAACACTGAAGCTTTCTTT. Translated: CASSYSAWPNTEAFF.

V and J are TRBV11-3 and TRBJ2-1; the match to TRBD2 covers 7 bases. V lost 4 bases to trimming and J lost 3 bases; unmatched junction nucleotides: 9. This CDR3 contains 16 residues. The germline CDR1 and CDR2 sequences are SGHNT and YENEEA. The chain's CDR3 is CASSWHGGGSYNEQFF. CDR3 DNA: TGTGCCAGCAGCTGGCATGGGGGAGGGAGCTACAATGAGCAGTTCTTC.

This clone was picked up one time. The gene calls are TRBV27 and TRBJ1-1; 9 bases align to TRBD1. Trimming at V came to 7 bases and at J to 3 bases, leaving 12 bases not matched to a gene. Germline CDR1 reads MNHEY; CDR2 reads SMNVEV (reference sequence). This CDR3 comprises 16 residues. As DNA, the CDR3 is TGTGCCAGCACTCTAAATCCGGGACAGGGCTACACTGAAGCTTTCTTT. Protein sequence: CASTLNPGQGYTEAFF.

This chain connects TRBV2 to TRBJ1-2, with 9 bases lining up with TRBD1. CDR1 is SNHLY and CDR2 is FYNNEI in the germline V gene. The CDR3 is made up of 15 amino acids. J lost 4 bases, V lost 2 bases, and 5 bases had no gene match. CDR3 residues: CASSEFSTGGYGYTF. The CDR3, as DNA: TGTGCCAGCAGTGAATTCTCGACAGGGGGCTATGGCTACACCTTC.

This rearrangement joins TRBV2 to TRBJ1-2; D gene unclear. V was pared by 7 bases and J by 7 bases, with 16 bases between. The CDR3 contains 13 residues. The germline V gene has CDR1 SNHLY and CDR2 FYNNEI. The CDR3 loop is CASTEESSGGYTF. As DNA, the CDR3 is TGTGCCAGCACCGAGGAGTCCTCGGGTGGCTACACCTTC.

This clone turned up a few times. The gene calls are TRBV18 and TRBJ2-1; TRBD2 aligns across 8 bases. V shed 1 base, J shed 9 bases, and the junction held 5 bases outside the gene matches. The CDR3 contains 14 residues. Germline V gives CDR1 KGHSH, CDR2 LQKENI. This CDR3 reads CASSPRLGGGEQFF. The CDR3 nucleotides read TGTGCCAGCTCACCACGACTCGGGGGGGGTGAGCAGTTCTTC.

The genes are TRBV7-9 and TRBJ1-2; D remains unclear. CDR1 and CDR2 (germline): SEHNR, FQNEAQ (reference sequence). V was trimmed by 1 base and J by 7 bases, leaving 16 bases between them. This CDR3 comprises 15 residues. The CDR3 region is CASSLGLGGEGGYTF. As DNA, the CDR3 is TGTGCCAGCAGCTTAGGATTGGGAGGAGAGGGTGGCTACACCTTC. The full variable domain, in which reference TRBV7-9 and TRBJ1-2 provide the parts outside the CDR3, is DTGVSQNPRHKITKRGQNVTFRCDPISEHNRLYWYRQTLGQGPEFLTYFQNEAQLEKSRLLSDRFSAERPKGSFSTLEIQRTEQGDSAMYLCASSLGLGGEGGYTFGSGTRLTVV.

The rearrangement uses TRBV3-1 (or the pseudogene TRBV3-2) and TRBJ2-3, with 14 bases identical to TRBD2. The CDR3 has 16 residues. CDR1 is LGHDT and CDR2 is YNNKEL in the germline V gene (reference sequence). Germline trimming cut 3 bases from V and 6 bases from J; bases unmatched to any gene: 5. The CDR3 loop is CASSQRLAGGPDTQYF. CDR3 coding DNA: TGTGCCAGCAGCCAGAGACTAGCGGGGGGGCCGGATACGCAGTATTTT.

Written as DNA, the CDR3 is TGTGCCAGCAGCTTAGCGGGACACCCTTATGGCTACACCTTC. Its protein is CASSLAGHPYGYTF. The genes are TRBV7-9 and TRBJ1-2, with a weak D call TRBD1 (6 bases). V dropped 0 bases and J dropped 5 bases, with 10 bases sitting between them. CDR3 size: 14 residues. The V gene's germline CDR1 is SEHNR and CDR2 FQNEAQ (reference sequence).

CDR3 sequence reads: CASSQGGPMNTEAFF. The CDR3 DNA is TGTGCCAGCAGCCAAGGGGGACCGATGAACACTGAAGCTTTCTTT. V gene TRBV11-3 combines with J gene TRBJ1-1; a possible D gene is TRBD1 (6 bases). The CDR3 contains 15 residues. Trimming stripped 5 bases from V and 0 bases from J, with 13 bases between. CDR1 is SGHNT and CDR2 is YENEEA in the germline V gene.